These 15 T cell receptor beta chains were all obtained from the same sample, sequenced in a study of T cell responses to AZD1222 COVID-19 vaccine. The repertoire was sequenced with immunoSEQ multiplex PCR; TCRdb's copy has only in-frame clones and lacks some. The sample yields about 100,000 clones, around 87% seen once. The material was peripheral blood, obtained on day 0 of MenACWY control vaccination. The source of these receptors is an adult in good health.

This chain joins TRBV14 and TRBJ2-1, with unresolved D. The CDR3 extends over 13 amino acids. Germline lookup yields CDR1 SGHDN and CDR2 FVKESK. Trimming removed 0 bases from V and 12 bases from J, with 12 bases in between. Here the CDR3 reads CASSQESTRSQFF. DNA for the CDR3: TGTGCCAGCAGCCAAGAAAGTACAAGGTCGCAGTTCTTC. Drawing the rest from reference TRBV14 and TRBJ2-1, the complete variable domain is EAGVTQFPSHSVIEKGQTVTLRCDPISGHDNLYWYRRVMGKEIKFLLHFVKESKQDESGMPNNRFLAERTGGTYSTLKVQPAELEDSGVYFCASSQESTRSQFFGPGTRLTVL.

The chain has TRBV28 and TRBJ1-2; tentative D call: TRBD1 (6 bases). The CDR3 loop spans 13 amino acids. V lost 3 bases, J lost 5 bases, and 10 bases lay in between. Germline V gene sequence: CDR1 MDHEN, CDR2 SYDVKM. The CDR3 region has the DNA TGTGCCAGCAGTTTCGGACAGTCTTATGGCTACACCTTC. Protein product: CASSFGQSYGYTF.

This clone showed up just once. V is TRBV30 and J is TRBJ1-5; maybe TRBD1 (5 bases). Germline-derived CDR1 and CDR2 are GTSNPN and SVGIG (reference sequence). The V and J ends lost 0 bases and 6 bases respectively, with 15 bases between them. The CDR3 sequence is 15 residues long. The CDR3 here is CAWSVGETGGQPQHF. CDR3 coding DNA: TGTGCCTGGAGTGTAGGGGAAACAGGAGGTCAGCCCCAGCATTTT.

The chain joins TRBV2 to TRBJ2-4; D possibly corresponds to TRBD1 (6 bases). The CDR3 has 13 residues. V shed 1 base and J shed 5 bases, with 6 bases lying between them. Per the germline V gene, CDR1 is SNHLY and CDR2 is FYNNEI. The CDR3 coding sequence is TGTGCCAGCAGTGAAGAGGGGGAAAACATTCAGTACTTC. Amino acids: CASSEEGENIQYF.

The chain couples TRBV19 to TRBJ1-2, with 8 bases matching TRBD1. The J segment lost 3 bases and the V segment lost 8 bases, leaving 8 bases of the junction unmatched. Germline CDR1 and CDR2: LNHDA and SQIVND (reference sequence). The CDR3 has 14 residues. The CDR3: CASSKDRADYGYTF. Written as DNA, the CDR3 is TGTGCCAGTTCTAAGGACAGGGCAGACTATGGCTACACCTTC.

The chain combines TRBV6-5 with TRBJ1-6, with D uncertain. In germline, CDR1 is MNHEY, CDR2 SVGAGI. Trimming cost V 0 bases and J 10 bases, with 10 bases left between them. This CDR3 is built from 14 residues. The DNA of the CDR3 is TGTGCCAGCAGTTACTCCGGCGGCGGGTCACCCCTCCACTTT. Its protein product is CASSYSGGGSPLHF.

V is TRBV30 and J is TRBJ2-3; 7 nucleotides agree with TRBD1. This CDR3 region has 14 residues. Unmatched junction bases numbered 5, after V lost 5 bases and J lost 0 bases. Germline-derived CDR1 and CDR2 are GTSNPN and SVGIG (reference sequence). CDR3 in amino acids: CAWDPGQSTDTQYF. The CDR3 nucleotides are TGTGCCTGGGACCCGGGACAGAGCACAGATACGCAGTATTTT.

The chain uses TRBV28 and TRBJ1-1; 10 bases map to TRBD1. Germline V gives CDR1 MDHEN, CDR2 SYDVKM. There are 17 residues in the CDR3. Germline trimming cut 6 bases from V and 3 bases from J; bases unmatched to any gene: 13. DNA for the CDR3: TGTGCCAGCAGCTCTCCCGACAGGGGGCTTCCGGACACTGAAGCTTTCTTT. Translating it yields CASSSPDRGLPDTEAFF.

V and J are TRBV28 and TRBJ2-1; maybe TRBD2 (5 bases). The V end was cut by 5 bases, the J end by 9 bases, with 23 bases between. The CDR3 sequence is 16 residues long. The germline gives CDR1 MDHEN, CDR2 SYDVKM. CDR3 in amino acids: CASSTAAGGGGIEQFF. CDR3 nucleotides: TGTGCCAGCAGTACCGCAGCTGGAGGAGGAGGAATTGAGCAGTTCTTC.

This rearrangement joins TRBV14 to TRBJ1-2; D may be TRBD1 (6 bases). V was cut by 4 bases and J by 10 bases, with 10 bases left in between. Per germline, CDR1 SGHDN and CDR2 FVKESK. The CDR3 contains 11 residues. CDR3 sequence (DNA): TGTGCCAGCAGCCCAGGGGCCTCCTACACCTTC. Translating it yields CASSPGASYTF.

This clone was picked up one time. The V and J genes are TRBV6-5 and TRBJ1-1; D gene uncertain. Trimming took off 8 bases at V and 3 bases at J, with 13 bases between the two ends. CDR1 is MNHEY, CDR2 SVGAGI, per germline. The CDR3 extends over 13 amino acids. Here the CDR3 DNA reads TGTGCCAGCCCCGTGAATCCGGACACTGAAGCTTTCTTT. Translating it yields CASPVNPDTEAFF.

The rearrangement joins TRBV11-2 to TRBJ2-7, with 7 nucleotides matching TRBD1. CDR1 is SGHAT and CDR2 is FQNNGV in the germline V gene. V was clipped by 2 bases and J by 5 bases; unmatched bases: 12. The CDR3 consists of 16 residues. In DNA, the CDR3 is TGTGCCAGCAGCTTAAGGCCAGGGGGTTTTATCGACGAGCAGTACTTC. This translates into CASSLRPGGFIDEQYF.

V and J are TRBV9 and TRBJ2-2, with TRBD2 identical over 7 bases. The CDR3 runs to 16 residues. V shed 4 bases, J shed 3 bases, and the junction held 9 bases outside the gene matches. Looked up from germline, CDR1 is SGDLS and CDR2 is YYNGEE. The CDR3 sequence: CASSPLGGGDTGELFF. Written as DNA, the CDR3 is TGTGCCAGCAGCCCCTTGGGGGGAGGGGACACCGGGGAGCTGTTTTTT.

The CDR3 reads CASSPYDRGNEKLFF. The CDR3 DNA sequence: TGTGCCAGCAGTCCGTATGACAGGGGGAATGAAAAACTGTTTTTT. This sequence joins TRBV5-4 and TRBJ1-4; TRBD1 matches at 9 bases. Germline trimming cut 5 bases from V and 5 bases from J; bases unmatched to any gene: 7. The CDR3 extends over 15 amino acids. Germline-derived CDR1 and CDR2 are SGHNT and YYREEE (reference sequence).

The CDR3 loop is CASSQTGTGVNQPQHF. In DNA, the CDR3 is TGTGCCAGCAGCCAGACAGGGACAGGGGTTAATCAGCCCCAGCATTTT. The chain carries TRBV4-2 and TRBJ1-5, with 10 bases matching TRBD1. Losses at the gene ends were 3 bases for V and 4 bases for J; bases not matched to a gene: 6. Looked up from germline, CDR1 is LGHNA and CDR2 is YNFKEQ. The CDR3 consists of 16 residues.